One and the same sample provided the 9 T cell receptor beta chains below, sequenced in a study of blood T cells in healthy people across ages. A second PCR of about 7 to 11 cycles used a sample-barcoded 5' primer and a J-beta primer mix. Each CDR3 protein is one row after TCRdb ran MiXCR on the 5' RACE reads. The sample includes 800,000 or so distinct CDR3 sequences, more than 35% of them seen just once. The material sequenced was blood. The receptors derive from a man older than 75 in good health.

In regard to this clonotype: At one end, the junction sequence differs from germline, possibly due to a read error. This chain uses TRBV7-9 with TRBJ2-1, with 8 bases matching TRBD2. The CDR3 length is 20 residues. Germline-derived CDR1 and CDR2 are SEHNR and FQNEAQ (reference sequence). The CDR3 spells CASNPGRLAGKRSSYNERFF. CDR3 nucleotides: TGTGCCAGCAATCCCGGTAGGTTAGCGGGAAAGAGGAGCTCCTACAATGAGCGGTTCTTC.

The chain recombines TRBV4-3 with TRBJ2-1; possibly TRBD2 for D (5 bases). Judging by the DNA end, TRBJ2-7 fits better; the J call may be wrong. CDR1 LGHNA and CDR2 YSLEER come from the germline V gene. The CDR3 is 14 residues long. The chain's CDR3 is CASNQTPSGNEQYF. The CDR3 bases are TGCGCCAGCAACCAGACTCCCTCCGGGAACGAGCAGTACTTC.

This clonotype was seen repeatedly, ten times or more. The gene calls are TRBV7-2 and TRBJ2-7; D gene unclear. Germline loops: CDR1 SGHTA, CDR2 FQGNSA. CDR3 size: 12 residues. V lost 5 bases to trimming and J lost 3 bases, with 8 bases between them. In DNA, the CDR3 is TGTGCCAGCAGCACCACTTACTACGAGCAGTACTTC. This gives the protein CASSTTYYEQYF.

The rearrangement links TRBV5-1 to TRBJ2-1; D is unresolved. V was pared by 4 bases and J by 0 bases, with 8 bases between. This CDR3 is built from 14 residues. The germline CDR1 and CDR2 sequences are SGHRS and YFSETQ. The CDR3 loop reads CASSVPDSYNEQFF. The DNA of the CDR3 is TGCGCCAGCAGCGTTCCAGACTCCTACAATGAGCAGTTCTTC.

The chain uses TRBV6-1 and TRBJ2-2; a weak D match, TRBD1 (6 bases). The germline V gene encodes CDR1 MNHNS and CDR2 SASEGT. The CDR3 spans 14 residues. The V end was cut by 6 bases, the J end by 6 bases, with 14 bases between. The CDR3 protein is CASRPTGQAGELFF. In DNA, the CDR3 is TGTGCCAGCAGACCCACAGGGCAGGCCGGGGAGCTGTTTTTT.

The table lists this clonotype with a count of one. The chain joins TRBV30 to TRBJ2-1, with D possibly matching TRBD1 (6 bases). Germline V gene sequence: CDR1 GTSNPN, CDR2 SVGIG (reference sequence). The CDR3 is 14 residues long. V was trimmed by 3 bases and J by 3 bases, leaving 12 bases between them. The CDR3 DNA reads as TGTGCCTGGAGGCTAGGGACAAGCTACAATGAGCAGTTCTTC. Translated: CAWRLGTSYNEQFF.

The V call is TRBV7-9, the J call TRBJ2-7; D call uncertain. V was trimmed by 5 bases and J by 5 bases, leaving 13 bases between them. The germline gives CDR1 SEHNR, CDR2 FQNEAQ (reference sequence). The CDR3 length is 13 residues. The DNA for the CDR3 is TGTGCCAGCAGCGGAGCTTCAACTGACGAGCAGTACTTC. Amino acid sequence: CASSGASTDEQYF.

The chain combines TRBV12-3 or TRBV12-4 with TRBJ2-7; TRBD2 agrees at 10 bases. J lost 3 bases, V lost 3 bases, and 5 bases had no gene match. The CDR3 runs to 15 residues. CDR3 DNA sequence: TGTGCCAGCAGTTTCCCTAGCGGGGGTATCTACGAGCAGTACTTC. Translated, it gives CASSFPSGGIYEQYF.

In its sample, this clonotype was seen once. The chain recombines TRBV7-2 with TRBJ2-5, with 11 nucleotides matching TRBD2. The J call may not be correct, given that the DNA end is closer to TRBJ2-7. The CDR3 consists of 16 residues. Germline assignment: CDR1 SGHTA and CDR2 FQGNSA. The CDR3 DNA follows: TGTGCCAGCAGCTTACTTGGGACTAGCGGCTACTACGAGCAGTACTTC. The encoded protein is CASSLLGTSGYYEQYF.